This T cell receptor beta chain was identified during a study of control samples from healthy donors and cancer patients. The CDR3 covers 13 residues. Per the germline V gene, CDR1 is SGHAT and CDR2 is FQNNGV. V lost 2 bases and J 6 bases, leaving 7 bases between the germline ends. TCRdb keeps only in-frame clones here, not all; method: immunoSEQ multiplex PCR. The repertoire holds more than 150,000 clones, with 92% as singletons. The sequencing input was blood. This sequence joins TRBV11-2 and TRBJ2-2; TRBD2 is a possible D gene (6 bases). The receptor was derived from a young woman in good health. CDR3 nucleotides: TGTGCCAGCAGCTTATGGAGGGCCGGGGAGCTGTTTTTT. It yields the protein CASSLWRAGELFF.